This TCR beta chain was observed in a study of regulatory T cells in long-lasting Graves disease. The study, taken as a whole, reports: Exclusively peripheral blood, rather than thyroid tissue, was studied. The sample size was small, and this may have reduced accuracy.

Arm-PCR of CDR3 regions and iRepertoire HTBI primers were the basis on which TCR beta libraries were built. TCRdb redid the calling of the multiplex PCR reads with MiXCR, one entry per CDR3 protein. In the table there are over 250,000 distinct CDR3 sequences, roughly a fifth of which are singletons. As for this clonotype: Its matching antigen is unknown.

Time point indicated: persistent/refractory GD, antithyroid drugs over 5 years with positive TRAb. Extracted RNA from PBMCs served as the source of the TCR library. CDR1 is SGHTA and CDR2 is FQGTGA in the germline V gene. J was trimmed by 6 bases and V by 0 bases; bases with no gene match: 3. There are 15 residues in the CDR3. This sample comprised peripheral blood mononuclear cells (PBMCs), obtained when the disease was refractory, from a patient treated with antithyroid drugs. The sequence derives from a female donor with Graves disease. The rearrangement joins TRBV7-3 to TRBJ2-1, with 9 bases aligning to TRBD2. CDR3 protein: CASSLTRTSVNEQFF. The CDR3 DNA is TGTGCCAGCAGCTTAACAAGGACTAGCGTCAATGAGCAGTTCTTC.